The 5 T cell receptor beta chains below come from one sample, sequenced in a study of blood T cell repertoires in COVID-19. Libraries were prepared by immunoSEQ multiplex PCR; TCRdb keeps only in-frame clonotypes and omits some of them. The sample lists some 260,000 clones, 88% occurring once. Sequencing used peripheral blood. These receptor sequences come from a human donor in a cohort sampled during active COVID-19.

V is TRBV11-3 and J is TRBJ2-2, with D possibly being TRBD2 (6 bases). Germline assignment: CDR1 SGHNT and CDR2 YENEEA. The CDR3 length is 16 residues. With 6 bases removed from V and 6 bases from J, the gap between germline ends came to 20 bases. The CDR3 DNA follows: TGTGCCAGCAGTCAATCCTACGGGAGTGAGGCCGGGGAGCTGTTTTTT. Translated: CASSQSYGSEAGELFF.

The genes are TRBV10-1 and TRBJ1-1, with 7 bases fitting TRBD1. This CDR3 has 14 amino acids. The trim removed 6 bases at V and 4 bases at J, leaving 8 bases unmatched. Germline V gives CDR1 WNHNN, CDR2 SYGVQD (reference sequence). As DNA, the CDR3 is TGCGCCAGCAGGCAAACGACAGGGAGCACTGAAGCTTTCTTT. It codes for CASRQTTGSTEAFF.

The genes are TRBV5-8 and TRBJ2-7; 13 bases agree with TRBD2. The J segment lost 3 bases and the V segment lost 4 bases, leaving 4 bases of the junction unmatched. Germline values: CDR1 SGHTS, CDR2 YDEGEE. The CDR3 consists of 15 residues. The DNA for the CDR3 is TGTGCCAGCAGCCCGGGACTAGCGGGATTCTACGAGCAGTACTTC. As protein: CASSPGLAGFYEQYF.

The CDR3 DNA reads as TGCGCCAGCAGCTCGACAGGCTGGAACACTGAAGCTTTCTTT. Protein: CASSSTGWNTEAFF. The V call is TRBV5-1, the J call TRBJ1-1, with TRBD1 as a possible D gene (6 bases). Deletions cut 3 bases from V and 1 base from J, with 10 bases between. Germline CDR1 is SGHRS and CDR2 is YFSETQ. The CDR3 is 14 amino acids.

This chain joins TRBV11-3 and TRBJ2-7, with a tentative D call TRBD2 (5 bases). The CDR3 is 13 residues long. Trimming left V 1 base short and J 5 bases short, with 9 bases between. Germline CDR1 reads SGHNT; CDR2 reads YENEEA. The DNA for the CDR3 is TGTGCCAGCAGCTTAGGAGTCGGGAACGAGCAGTACTTC. The encoded protein is CASSLGVGNEQYF.